This is a list of T cell receptor beta chains from one sample in a study of T cell repertoires in cytomegalovirus infection. A single record per CDR3 protein comes from TCRdb applying MiXCR to the reads. Among around 740,000 distinct CDR3 sequences, 35% were seen once, and the ten largest hold roughly 2.9%. Input material: PBMCs. The receptors come from a human donor in good health (CMV status not recorded). Some clones in this sample may be carry-over from other donors' samples. Both conserved end residues are part of each CDR3. A D gene is named only where the DNA matches it firmly. Some rows have no size entry. The others give once, few or many, or a class for an expanded clone.

>TRBV12-3/TRBV12-4|NA|NA|TRBJ1-5
CASRSGTANQPQHF
TGTGCCAGCAGATCCGGGACCGCTAATCAGCCCCAGCATTTT
>TRBV4-2|NA|few|TRBJ1-2
CASSQEGDPPDGYTF
TGTGCCAGCAGCCAGGAGGGAGACCCTCCGGATGGCTACACCTTC
>TRBV7-2|NA|NA|TRBJ1-4
CASSPRSGLGNEKLFF
TGTGCCAGCAGCCCACGGTCGGGGCTGGGGAATGAAAAACTGTTTTTT
>TRBV30|TRBD1|NA|TRBJ1-2
CAWSFGTGEMYGYTF
TGTGCCTGGAGCTTCGGGACAGGGGAAATGTATGGCTACACCTTC
>TRBV5-8|NA|many|TRBJ1-4
CASSFGPKGVREKLFF
TGTGCCAGCAGCTTCGGGCCGAAAGGGGTACGCGAAAAACTGTTTTTT
>TRBV4-1|TRBD1|few|TRBJ1-1
CASSADRGQAFF
TGCGCCAGCAGCGCGGACAGGGGGCAAGCTTTCTTT
>TRBV7-2|TRBD2|many|TRBJ2-2
CASSARLAGGSYDGELFF
TGTGCCAGCAGCGCCAGACTAGCGGGGGGCTCGTACGACGGGGAGCTGTTTTTT
>TRBV29-1|NA|NA|TRBJ1-1
CSAEARDVSNTEAFF
TGCAGCGCCGAAGCTCGCGATGTATCGAACACTGAAGCTTTCTTT
>TRBV6-6|NA|NA|TRBJ1-5
CASSSPGPNQPQHF
TGTGCCAGCAGTTCTCCAGGGCCCAATCAGCCCCAGCATTTT
>TRBV10-3|NA|NA|TRBJ1-5
CAISPTEMGAQHF
TGTGCCATCAGTCCGACCGAGATGGGAGCCCAGCATTTT
>TRBV5-3|TRBD2|NA|TRBJ2-5
CASRPALGGAGMETQYF
TGTGCCAGCAGACCAGCCCTCGGGGGGGCAGGAATGGAGACCCAGTACTTC
>TRBV28|NA|NA|TRBJ1-4
CASSLWGRVNEKLFF
TGTGCCAGCAGTTTATGGGGCAGGGTGAATGAAAAACTGTTTTTT
>TRBV6-6|TRBD2|NA|TRBJ2-1
CASSYHPGLPQLGEQFF
TGTGCCAGCAGTTATCATCCGGGACTACCTCAATTGGGAGAGCAGTTCTTC
>TRBV28|NA|NA|TRBJ2-7
CASSVPGRSYEQYF
TGTGCCAGCAGTGTGCCGGGACGCAGCTACGAGCAGTACTTC
>TRBV30|NA|once|TRBJ2-2
CAWSVWGRGRTGELFF
TGTGCCTGGAGTGTATGGGGCAGGGGAAGAACCGGGGAGCTGTTTTTT
>TRBV5-6|TRBD1|NA|TRBJ1-6
CASSPSDRGRSPLHF
TGTGCCAGCAGCCCATCGGACAGGGGGCGATCACCCCTCCACTTT
>TRBV20-1|NA|few|TRBJ2-1
CSARALLSSYNEQFF
TGCAGTGCACGAGCACTTCTGAGCTCCTACAATGAGCAGTTCTTC
>TRBV4-1|NA|few|TRBJ1-4
CASGRAEKLFF
TGCGCCAGCGGTAGGGCTGAAAAACTGTTTTTT
>TRBV28|TRBD1|NA|TRBJ2-7
CASSPYGTEDSYEQYF
TGTGCCAGCAGCCCCTACGGGACAGAGGACTCCTACGAGCAGTACTTC
>TRBV28|NA|few|TRBJ1-4
CASSPSRQGEKLFF
TGTGCCAGCAGTCCAAGCCGACAAGGTGAAAAACTGTTTTTT
>TRBV29-1|NA|few|TRBJ1-1
CSVVENTEAFF
TGCAGCGTTGTAGAGAACACTGAAGCTTTCTTT
>TRBV6-1|TRBD1|few|TRBJ2-7
CASSSDRGRHEQYF
TGTGCCAGCAGTTCGGACAGGGGGCGCCACGAGCAGTACTTC
>TRBV7-9|NA|NA|TRBJ2-7
CASAPGGIYEQYF
TGTGCCAGCGCCCCGGGCGGAATATACGAGCAGTACTTC
>TRBV7-8|NA|many|TRBJ2-1
CASRSGWRSYNEQFF
TGTGCCAGCAGATCCGGGTGGAGGTCCTACAATGAGCAGTTCTTC
>TRBV6-2/TRBV6-3|TRBD1|NA|TRBJ1-2
CASSGGQRAYGYTF
TGTGCCAGCAGTGGGGGACAGCGAGCATATGGCTACACCTTC
>TRBV6-5|NA|NA|TRBJ1-1
CASSYQDYTEAFF
TGTGCCAGCAGTTACCAGGACTACACTGAAGCTTTCTTT
>TRBV5-8|NA|many|TRBJ2-5
CASSSQKNQGFSLGWETQYF
TGTGCCAGCAGCTCCCAAAAAAACCAAGGCTTCTCCCTTGGGTGGGAGACCCAGTACTTC
>TRBV20-1|TRBD1|NA|TRBJ1-1
CSARDGRTGRSGRAFF
TGCAGTGCTAGAGACGGAAGGACAGGGAGAAGTGGAAGAGCTTTCTTT
>TRBV7-9|TRBD1|NA|TRBJ1-2
CASSLAPGQGPLGYTF
TGTGCCAGCAGCTTAGCTCCGGGACAGGGGCCTCTTGGCTACACCTTC
>TRBV27|TRBD1|few|TRBJ2-7
CASSLSLDRVATYEQYF
TGTGCCAGCAGTTTATCCCTCGACAGGGTAGCTACCTACGAGCAGTACTTC
>TRBV6-6|TRBD2|many|TRBJ2-1
CASSPIHDGGAKNEQFF
TGTGCCAGCAGTCCAATCCATGACGGGGGGGCCAAGAATGAGCAGTTCTTC
>TRBV19|NA|few|TRBJ1-3
CASTMTVGTSGNTIYF
TGTGCCAGTACCATGACAGTCGGCACCTCTGGAAACACCATATATTTT
>TRBV19|NA|NA|TRBJ1-6
CASSIARGLDSPLHF
TGTGCCAGTAGTATCGCCAGGGGCCTCGATTCACCCCTCCACTTT
>TRBV7-8|NA|many|TRBJ2-5
CASSLAGEFGETQYF
TGTGCCAGCAGCTTAGCGGGGGAGTTTGGAGAGACCCAGTACTTC
>TRBV10-2|TRBD1|NA|TRBJ1-1
CAARDSTTHTEAFF
TGCGCCGCGCGGGACAGCACTACACACACTGAAGCTTTCTTT
>TRBV28|NA|NA|TRBJ2-3
CASRRGAVPTDTQYF
TGTGCCAGTAGGAGGGGGGCCGTCCCCACAGATACGCAGTATTTT
>TRBV18|NA|few|TRBJ2-5
CASSPPWWGETQYF
TGTGCCAGCTCACCACCCTGGTGGGGAGAGACCCAGTACTTC
>TRBV7-2|TRBD1|few|TRBJ2-3
CASSLTGTGGFTDTQYF
TGTGCCAGCAGCTTGACGGGGACAGGGGGCTTCACAGATACGCAGTATTTT
>TRBV28|NA|few|TRBJ1-5
CASIWAGSNQPQHF
TGTGCCAGCATTTGGGCAGGGTCAAATCAGCCCCAGCATTTT
>TRBV19|TRBD2|NA|TRBJ2-1
CASSMAFGGAKNEQFF
TGTGCCAGTAGTATGGCCTTCGGGGGGGCCAAAAATGAGCAGTTCTTC
>TRBV10-3|NA|NA|TRBJ1-2
CAISETGGDYGYTF
TGTGCCATCAGTGAAACAGGCGGAGACTATGGCTACACCTTC
>TRBV2|NA|NA|TRBJ1-5
CASSDRGANQPQHF
TGTGCCAGCAGTGATCGGGGGGCCAATCAGCCCCAGCATTTT
>TRBV28|NA|NA|TRBJ1-5
CASSSSAGRTFNQPQHF
TGTGCCAGCAGTTCGTCTGCAGGGCGCACATTCAATCAGCCCCAGCATTTT
>TRBV5-1|NA|NA|TRBJ1-2
CASSLATWTAYGYTF
TGCGCCAGCAGCTTGGCCACCTGGACAGCTTATGGCTACACCTTC
>TRBV7-2|TRBD2|many|TRBJ2-7
CASSSTSGGAYEQYF
TGTGCCAGCAGCTCAACCAGCGGGGGGGCTTACGAGCAGTACTTC
>TRBV27|NA|NA|TRBJ1-6
CASSLGRIVNSPLHF
TGTGCCAGCAGTTTGGGACGGATTGTTAATTCACCCCTCCACTTT
>TRBV11-2|NA|NA|TRBJ1-1
CASSLMGGNTEALF
TGTGCCAGCAGCTTAATGGGGGGGAACACTGAAGCTTTATTT
>TRBV28|TRBD1|NA|TRBJ1-6
CASSLPGQGILNSPLHF
TGTGCCAGCAGCCTACCGGGACAGGGGATCCTTAATTCACCCCTCCACTTT
>TRBV19|NA|NA|TRBJ2-2
CASRLGPSTGELFF
TGTGCCAGTAGGCTCGGCCCTTCCACCGGGGAGCTGTTTTTT
>TRBV19|NA|few|TRBJ2-7
CASSIEEGAAYEQYF
TGTGCCAGTAGTATAGAGGAGGGGGCTGCCTACGAGCAGTACTTC